These 21 T cell receptor beta chains were all obtained from the same sample, sequenced in a study of T cell changes during pregnancy in multiple sclerosis. Repertoires were generated with immunoSEQ multiplex PCR, while TCRdb's copy carries only in-frame clones and drops some. The sample comprises under 70,000 clones, around nine tenths of which are singletons, and around 0.27% rests with the top ten. Here the sequenced sample was CD4+ T cells from peripheral blood mononuclear cells, taken after pregnancy. These receptors originate from a female donor with multiple sclerosis, enrolled in a pregnancy study.

This rearrangement joins TRBV7-9 to TRBJ2-2; TRBD1 aligns across 7 bases. The V and J ends lost 6 bases and 0 bases, in that order; junction bases with no gene match: 4. The germline V gene encodes CDR1 SEHNR and CDR2 FQNEAQ (reference sequence). CDR3 length: 15 residues. CDR3 loop: CASRPGTANTGELFF. Written as DNA, the CDR3 is TGTGCCAGCAGACCAGGGACAGCGAACACCGGGGAGCTGTTTTTT.

The rearrangement joins TRBV9 to TRBJ1-1; 10 bases align to TRBD1. J was trimmed by 9 bases and V by 4 bases; bases with no gene match: 6. There are 13 residues in the CDR3. Germline-derived CDR1 and CDR2 are SGDLS and YYNGEE. In DNA, the CDR3 is TGTGCCAGCAGCTGGCGACAGGGGGCGCAAGCTTTCTTT. It specifies CASSWRQGAQAFF.

The gene calls are TRBV9 and TRBJ2-2; 8 bases fit TRBD2. Germline CDR1 reads SGDLS; CDR2 reads YYNGEE. The V and J ends lost 2 bases and 6 bases, in that order; junction bases with no gene match: 6. This CDR3 is built from 15 residues. CDR3: CASSVGAGESGELFF. CDR3 nucleotide sequence: TGTGCCAGCAGCGTGGGAGCGGGAGAATCCGGGGAGCTGTTTTTT.

This clone was counted once. The rearrangement uses TRBV30 and TRBJ1-2, with D perhaps matching TRBD1 (5 bases). Germline V gene lookup returns CDR1 GTSNPN and CDR2 SVGIG (reference sequence). CDR3 length: 10 amino acids. Trimming cost V 5 bases and J 8 bases, with 9 bases left between them. The CDR3 DNA follows: TGTGCCTGGGGGGGGGTCGGCTACACCTTC. Translation: CAWGGVGYTF.

V gene TRBV11-2 combines with J gene TRBJ2-7; maybe TRBD1 (5 bases). The CDR3 spans 15 residues. V was clipped by 0 bases and J by 2 bases, with 11 bases between them. Germline lookup yields CDR1 SGHAT and CDR2 FQNNGV. The CDR3 loop reads CASSLEAGWAYEQYF. CDR3 DNA: TGTGCCAGCAGCTTAGAGGCAGGGTGGGCCTACGAGCAGTACTTC.

This clone appeared once. The chain couples TRBV18 to TRBJ1-5; a possible D gene is TRBD1 (6 bases). The CDR3 length is 14 residues. The germline V and J ends were trimmed by 4 bases and 9 bases, with 16 bases remaining between them. CDR1 and CDR2 from the germline V gene are KGHSH and LQKENI. CDR3 residues: CASSREGGVGPQHF. In DNA, the CDR3 is TGTGCCAGCTCACGCGAAGGGGGGGTAGGGCCCCAGCATTTT.

The J gene is TRBJ2-1, the V gene TRBV5-1; TRBD2 agrees at 7 bases. CDR1 and CDR2 (germline): SGHRS, YFSETQ. V lost 0 bases to trimming and J lost 9 bases; unmatched junction nucleotides: 3. The CDR3 has 13 residues. The CDR3 sequence is CASSLDGEGEQFF. The CDR3, as DNA: TGCGCCAGCAGCTTGGATGGGGAGGGTGAGCAGTTCTTC.

The CDR3 here is CASSERQGVVRAFF. The CDR3 bases are TGTGCCAGCAGTGAAAGGCAGGGGGTCGTTCGCGCTTTCTTT. V gene TRBV6-1 combines with J gene TRBJ1-1; TRBD1 aligns across 7 bases. J lost 11 bases, V lost 2 bases, and 11 bases had no gene match. The CDR3 runs to 14 residues. Germline lookup yields CDR1 MNHNS and CDR2 SASEGT.

This chain uses TRBV12-1 with TRBJ2-7; the table's D call TRBD2 went unverified against the DNA. TRBV12-1 corresponds to a pseudogene. CDR3 length: 11 residues. The CDR3 bases are TGTGCCAGCATCCACCGGGTCCGAGGAAACTTC. This encodes CASIHRVRGNF.

The chain has TRBV28 and TRBJ1-1, with D possibly being TRBD1 (5 bases). V was shortened by 3 bases and J by 9 bases, with 11 bases between the two germline ends. The CDR3 sequence is 12 residues long. The germline gives CDR1 MDHEN, CDR2 SYDVKM. CDR3 sequence reads: CASSLYGTKAFF. CDR3 in DNA: TGTGCCAGCAGTTTGTACGGGACTAAAGCTTTCTTT.

The rearrangement joins TRBV9 to TRBJ2-2, with TRBD2 matching 7 bases. The V gene's germline CDR1 is SGDLS and CDR2 YYNGEE. The CDR3 is 19 amino acids. J gave up 2 bases and V 0 bases, and 13 bases lay outside the gene matches. This CDR3 is CASSVATRVEGLNTGELFF. CDR3 sequence (DNA): TGTGCCAGCAGCGTAGCTACTCGTGTTGAGGGACTAAACACCGGGGAGCTGTTTTTT.

The chain couples TRBV11-2 to TRBJ2-2; 7 bases line up with TRBD1. After removal of 4 bases from V and 6 bases from J, the junction contained 8 bases not matched to a gene. CDR3 size: 15 residues. Germline lookup yields CDR1 SGHAT and CDR2 FQNNGV. The CDR3 spells CASSWITGESGELFF. The CDR3 DNA is TGTGCCAGCAGCTGGATAACAGGGGAGTCCGGGGAGCTGTTTTTT.

This clone ranks as medium-sized. The chain couples TRBV19 to TRBJ1-2; 8 nucleotides match TRBD1. This CDR3 is built from 15 residues. The germline V gene encodes CDR1 LNHDA and CDR2 SQIVND (reference sequence). V lost 3 bases to trimming and J lost 5 bases; unmatched junction nucleotides: 8. CDR3 amino acids: CASSMGPGGVYGYTF. In DNA, the CDR3 is TGTGCCAGTAGTATGGGGCCAGGGGGCGTTTATGGCTACACCTTC.

The chain has TRBV27 and TRBJ2-1, with 7 bases that match TRBD2. Looked up from germline, CDR1 is MNHEY and CDR2 is SMNVEV (reference sequence). Losses at the gene ends were 6 bases for V and 3 bases for J; bases not matched to a gene: 14. The CDR3 consists of 17 residues. The CDR3 DNA reads as TGTGCCAGCAGCGACCTATTACGGACTAGTATCTACAATGAGCAGTTCTTC. It encodes CASSDLLRTSIYNEQFF.

The CDR3 nucleotides are TGTGCCAGTAGTATAGGCGGCCTGGGGCCAGGGCCTAATCAGCCCCAGCATTTT. This sequence encodes CASSIGGLGPGPNQPQHF. The chain links TRBV19 to TRBJ1-5; D is perhaps TRBD1 (5 bases). Trimming removed 1 base from V and 4 bases from J, with 20 bases in between. This CDR3 region has 18 residues. The germline gives CDR1 LNHDA, CDR2 SQIVND (reference sequence).

This sequence joins TRBV27 and TRBJ2-5, with D possibly matching TRBD2 (7 bases). Germline lookup yields CDR1 MNHEY and CDR2 SMNVEV (reference sequence). With 6 bases removed from V and 3 bases from J, the gap between germline ends came to 11 bases. This CDR3 is built from 13 residues. The CDR3 reads CASREGGKETQYF. The CDR3 region has the DNA TGTGCCAGCAGGGAGGGGGGGAAAGAGACCCAGTACTTC.

This chain links TRBV18 with TRBJ1-1; D possibly corresponds to TRBD1 (5 bases). The CDR3 loop spans 13 amino acids. Germline CDR1 KGHSH, CDR2 LQKENI. The V end was cut by 6 bases, the J end by 1 base, with 9 bases between. CDR3 amino acids: CASSPQGNTEAFF. CDR3 DNA: TGTGCCAGCTCCCCTCAGGGGAACACTGAAGCTTTCTTT. Drawing the rest from reference TRBV18 and TRBJ1-1, the complete variable domain is NAGVMQNPRHLVRRRGQEARLRCSPMKGHSHVYWYRQLPEEGLKFMVYLQKENIIDESGMPKERFSAEFPKEGPSILRIQQVVRGDSAAYFCASSPQGNTEAFFGQGTRLTVV.

This chain links TRBV18 with TRBJ2-7; D may be TRBD2 (6 bases). Germline-derived CDR1 and CDR2 are KGHSH and LQKENI. CDR3 length: 14 amino acids. The V end was cut by 4 bases, the J end by 2 bases, with 12 bases between. The CDR3 loop reads CASSLAGSTYEQYF. The CDR3 coding sequence is TGTGCCAGCTCACTTGCGGGGAGCACCTACGAGCAGTACTTC.

The rearrangement uses TRBV7-3 and TRBJ2-2; the D gene is possibly TRBD1 (5 bases). V lost 4 bases, J lost 4 bases, and 10 bases lay in between. From germline, CDR1 is SGHTA and CDR2 FQGTGA. This CDR3 comprises 14 residues. CDR3 region: CASSSTVRTGELFF. DNA for the CDR3: TGTGCCAGCAGCTCGACAGTGCGCACCGGGGAGCTGTTTTTT.

The chain carries TRBV10-1 and TRBJ2-2, with D possibly TRBD1 on 6 matching bases. The germline V gene has CDR1 WNHNN and CDR2 SYGVQD (reference sequence). The CDR3 is 14 residues long. The V gene lost 3 bases and the J gene lost 3 bases, with 8 bases spanning the gap. As DNA, the CDR3 is TGCGCCAGCAGTGAATCAGGGGACACCGGGGAGCTGTTTTTT. Its translation: CASSESGDTGELFF.

The chain employs TRBV6-1 and TRBJ2-1; D possibly corresponds to TRBD2 (6 bases). The CDR3 length is 15 residues. Germline loops: CDR1 MNHNS, CDR2 SASEGT. Trimming cost V 5 bases and J 0 bases, with 11 bases left between them. The CDR3 sequence is CASSFSGHSYNEQFF. The DNA for the CDR3 is TGTGCCAGCAGTTTCAGCGGGCACTCCTACAATGAGCAGTTCTTC.